This T cell receptor beta chain was sequenced for a study of blood T cell repertoires in COVID-19. Background on the study: Samples taken during acute and convalescent COVID-19 were collected in the United States, Italy and Spain.

Deletions cut 8 bases from V and 3 bases from J, with 10 bases between. The CDR3 has 13 amino acids. CDR1 and CDR2 from the germline V gene are LNHDA and SQIVND (reference sequence). Original analysis: Scientists estimated how many nucleated cells there were by amplifying reference gene primers. The repertoire was sequenced with immunoSEQ multiplex PCR; TCRdb's copy has only in-frame clones and lacks some. The D gene and trimming were derived from the DNA, and the V and J assignments and clone size from that table. The sample has about 270,000 clones; about nine tenths are singletons. The sequenced sample was peripheral blood. J is TRBJ1-4 and V is TRBV19, with D possibly TRBD1 on 6 matching bases. This receptor was obtained from a man aged 60 to 69 who had recovered from COVID-19. This CDR3 reads CASREGANEKLFF. The CDR3 coding sequence is TGTGCCAGTCGGGAGGGGGCTAATGAAAAACTGTTTTTT.